The 17 T cell receptor beta chains given below trace back to one sample, sequenced in a study of T-cell memory formation after mild COVID-19. TCRdb reanalysed the 5' RACE reads using MiXCR and keeps one entry per CDR3 protein. The table records around 430,000 distinct CDR3 sequences, 15% to 20% of them present only once. The sequenced material came from PBMCs or a T cell subset sorted from them (not recorded which). The receptors here all came from a man between 18 and 29 years old who had mild COVID-19 (a few samples of this study predate the infection). Cell type and time point are not known.

CDR3 DNA sequence: TGCAGCGCCCAAGCTTGGACCCAAGAGACCCAGTACTTC. This encodes CSAQAWTQETQYF. The chain uses TRBV29-1 and TRBJ2-5; D is ambiguous. CDR3 length: 13 amino acids. CDR1 and CDR2 (germline): SQVTM, ANQGSEA. Deletions cut 7 bases from V and 1 base from J, with 13 bases between.

In this sample, this clonotype turned up a few times. The V and J genes are TRBV18 and TRBJ1-4; D unresolved. V was cut by 3 bases and J by 6 bases, with 8 bases left in between. Germline values: CDR1 KGHSH, CDR2 LQKENI. The CDR3 extends over 13 amino acids. The CDR3 sequence is CASSPQTDEKLFF. CDR3 DNA sequence: TGTGCCAGCTCACCGCAGACGGATGAAAAACTGTTTTTT.

This clonotype was detected only a few times. CDR3 nucleotides: TGTGCCAGTAGAAGACAGGAGGGTGGCGAGCAGTACTTC. It codes for CASRRQEGGEQYF. The chain uses TRBV6-2 or TRBV6-3 and TRBJ2-7; D possibly matches TRBD1 or TRBD2 (6 bases each). Looked up from germline, CDR1 is MNHEY and CDR2 is SVGEGT. This CDR3 contains 13 residues. V dropped 9 bases and J dropped 6 bases, with 18 bases sitting between them.

V gene TRBV28 combines with J gene TRBJ2-3; no reliable D call. The CDR3 extends over 12 amino acids. The germline V gene has CDR1 MDHEN and CDR2 SYDVKM. Trimming pared 9 bases from V and 6 bases from J, leaving 13 bases between. The CDR3 loop is CASTPARDTQYF. The CDR3 DNA reads as TGTGCCAGTACCCCCGCGCGGGATACGCAGTATTTT.

The V call is TRBV24-1, the J call TRBJ1-4, with 8 positions matching TRBD1. The CDR3 is made up of 13 amino acids. Germline trimming cut 7 bases from V and 8 bases from J; bases unmatched to any gene: 5. Germline assignment: CDR1 KGHDR and CDR2 SFDVKD. Here the CDR3 DNA reads TGTGCCACCAGCGGGACAGGACCCGAAAAACTGTTTTTT. Translating gives CATSGTGPEKLFF.

This chain links TRBV18 with TRBJ2-1; 7 bases map to TRBD2. The V gene end was trimmed by 7 bases and the J gene end by 0 bases; junction bases not matched to a gene: 3. The CDR3 has 14 residues. CDR1 is KGHSH and CDR2 is LQKENI in the germline V gene. The CDR3 loop reads CASLGTTSYNEQFF. DNA of the CDR3: TGTGCCAGCTTGGGGACTACCTCCTACAATGAGCAGTTCTTC.

This chain connects TRBV4-1 to TRBJ2-3; weak D call: TRBD2 (5 bases). With 3 bases removed from V and 6 bases from J, the gap between germline ends came to 22 bases. Germline V CDR1 and CDR2: MGHRA, YSYEKL. CDR3 length equals 17 residues. The CDR3 region is CASSHPVGGPTRDTQYF. The CDR3 region has the DNA TGCGCCAGCAGCCATCCGGTGGGCGGCCCTACTAGGGATACGCAGTATTTT.

A note on this clonotype: A read error may account for a junction end that differs from germline. V and J are TRBV7-3 and TRBJ1-2; 8 positions match TRBD1. CDR1 SGHTA and CDR2 FQGTGA come from the germline V gene. The CDR3 has 15 residues. The CDR3 coding sequence is TGTGCCAGCAGCGTAACAGGGGGAGGTGGCTATGGCTACACCTTC. The encoded protein is CASSVTGGGGYGYTF.

This clonotype was seen only a few times. The chain has TRBV4-2 and TRBJ1-5; D call uncertain. Trimming shortened V by 1 base and J by 0 bases, and 7 bases separated the two germline ends. The CDR3 totals 15 residues. Germline CDR1 LGHNA, CDR2 YNFKEQ. In DNA form, the CDR3 reads TGTGCCAGCAGCCAAGTGGAGGGTAGCAATCAGCCCCAGCATTTT. Translated: CASSQVEGSNQPQHF.

This sequence joins TRBV7-3 and TRBJ2-7, with 7 bases fitting TRBD2. Germline V lookup: CDR1 SGHTA, CDR2 FQGTGA. The trim removed 1 base at V and 0 bases at J, leaving 9 bases unmatched. This CDR3 has 17 residues. The CDR3 is CASSLMYYGGGSYEQYF. CDR3 bases: TGTGCCAGCAGCTTAATGTATTACGGCGGGGGCTCCTACGAGCAGTACTTC.

This clonotype was detected a few times. V and J are TRBV18 and TRBJ2-2, with TRBD2 identical over 8 bases. The junction had 6 bases not matched to a gene; V was cut back by 3 bases and J by 6 bases. This CDR3 contains 15 residues. Looked up from germline, CDR1 is KGHSH and CDR2 is LQKENI. The CDR3 region has the DNA TGTGCCAGCTCACCCCGGGAGGGGGACGCCGGGGAGCTGTTTTTT. This gives the protein CASSPREGDAGELFF.

The chain uses TRBV20-1 and TRBJ1-1; TRBD1 agrees at 7 bases. The CDR3 is 14 residues long. Per the germline V gene, CDR1 is DFQATT and CDR2 is SNEGSKA (reference sequence). Trimming took 1 base from V and 7 from J; bases not matched to a gene: 9. The CDR3 is CSARASGQRFEAFF. The CDR3 region has the DNA TGCAGTGCTAGAGCCTCGGGACAGCGGTTTGAAGCTTTCTTT.

This clonotype showed up just a few times. V is TRBV5-1 and J is TRBJ2-7; 8 bases align to TRBD1. The CDR3 has 15 amino acids. CDR1 is SGHRS, CDR2 YFSETQ, per germline. V shed 4 bases, J shed 7 bases, and the junction held 13 bases outside the gene matches. CDR3 residues: CASSLGQGQVQEQYF. CDR3 DNA sequence: TGCGCCAGCAGCCTAGGACAGGGCCAGGTCCAAGAGCAGTACTTC.

The J gene is TRBJ2-2, the V gene TRBV20-1; TRBD2 might be the D (6 bases). V lost 2 bases and J lost 0, with 19 bases in between. CDR1 and CDR2 (germline): DFQATT, SNEGSKA (reference sequence). The CDR3 spans 18 residues. The CDR3 loop reads CSARPLGGAGANTGELFF. In nucleotides, the CDR3 is TGCAGTGCTAGACCTCTCGGGGGTGCTGGGGCGAACACCGGGGAGCTGTTTTTT.

The J gene is TRBJ1-1, the V gene TRBV3-1; weak D call: TRBD1 (5 bases). V was pared by 1 base and J by 3 bases, with 9 bases between. The CDR3 is 14 amino acids. Germline CDR1 and CDR2: LGHDT and YNNKEL (reference sequence). Here the CDR3 DNA reads TGTGCCAGCAGCCAAGGTCGAGGGGACACTGAAGCTTTCTTT. This encodes CASSQGRGDTEAFF.

This clonotype was observed a single time. The gene calls are TRBV7-2 and TRBJ2-2; the D call may be TRBD1 or TRBD2 (5 bases each). The V gene lost 11 bases and the J gene lost 2 bases, with 9 bases spanning the gap. CDR1 and CDR2 (germline): SGHTA, FQGNSA. The CDR3 consists of 12 residues. CDR3 amino acids: CAGTSNTGELFF. In nucleotides, the CDR3 is TGTGCCGGGACGAGTAACACCGGGGAGCTGTTTTTT.

The chain couples TRBV5-1 to TRBJ1-1; TRBD1 is a possible D gene (5 bases). The CDR3 totals 15 residues. Deletions cut 6 bases from V and 5 bases from J, with 20 bases between. Germline-derived CDR1 and CDR2 are SGHRS and YFSETQ. As DNA, the CDR3 is TGCGCCAGCACGTGGGGAGGGGCCTGGGGAACTGAAGCTTTCTTT. Translating gives CASTWGGAWGTEAFF.